These T cell receptor beta chains were read from a single sample in a study of shared clonotypes between healthy human individuals. Sequenced by immunoSEQ multiplex PCR; TCRdb stores in-frame clones only, minus some. Found here are about 550,000 clones, around 95% of them singletons; the top ten hold 0.11%. Sequenced: naive CD8+ T cells sorted from blood. Every receptor here comes from a woman aged 30 to 39 in good health. The CDR3 runs from the conserved cysteine through the conserved F or W. Fields, in order: V gene, J gene, clone size, D gene, CDR3 DNA, CDR3 protein. The D gene is left open where the match is weak. Size values are once, few and many counts, or a class for expanded clones, and some rows have none.

TRBV19	TRBJ2-7	NA	TRBD2	TGTGCCAGTAGTCCTGGAGCGGGAGGCTACGAGCAGTACTTC	CASSPGAGGYEQYF
TRBV7-9	TRBJ2-3	NA	NA	TGTGCCAGCAGCTCAATCCACACAAGTAGGGTGGATACGCAGTATTTT	CASSSIHTSRVDTQYF
TRBV7-9	TRBJ1-1	few	TRBD1	TGTGCCAGCAGCTCCAGAGACAGGGGGAACACTGAAGCTTTCTTT	CASSSRDRGNTEAFF
TRBV28	TRBJ2-7	NA	TRBD1	TGTGCCAGCAGTTTTGCTACAGGGGGCTACTACGAGCAGTACTTC	CASSFATGGYYEQYF
TRBV6-4	TRBJ2-3	NA	TRBD2	TGTGCCAGCAGTGACTCCCCCAGGACTAGCGGGATAACAGATACGCAGTATTTT	CASSDSPRTSGITDTQYF
TRBV28	TRBJ2-7	NA	NA	TGTGCCAGCAGTTACAACCACTACGAGCAGTACTTC	CASSYNHYEQYF
TRBV5-4	TRBJ2-5	NA	NA	TGTGCCAGCAGCCACATGATGGGGAGGAAAGAGACCCAGTACTTC	CASSHMMGRKETQYF
TRBV4-1	TRBJ2-2	NA	NA	TGCGCCAGCAGCCTCCCATTGCACGCCGACACCGGGGAGCTGTTTTTT	CASSLPLHADTGELFF
TRBV5-1	TRBJ1-5	NA	NA	TGCGCCAGCAGCTTGAGAGGCAATCAGCCCCAGCATTTT	CASSLRGNQPQHF
TRBV9	TRBJ2-7	NA	TRBD1	TGTGCCAGCAGCGTAGAGGACAGGGGGCTCGACGAGCAGTACTTC	CASSVEDRGLDEQYF
TRBV5-4	TRBJ2-7	once	NA	TGTGCCAGCAGCTTGGGCCTAGGGTATGAGCAGTACTTC	CASSLGLGYEQYF
TRBV19	TRBJ2-1	NA	TRBD2	TGTGCCAGTAGCCATATTTGGCGGGAGACCTACAATGAGCAGTTCTTC	CASSHIWRETYNEQFF
TRBV7-9	TRBJ2-3	NA	TRBD2	TGTGCCAGCAGCTCCCCTAGCGGAACCACAGATACGCAGTATTTT	CASSSPSGTTDTQYF
TRBV2	TRBJ2-7	NA	TRBD2	TGTGCCAGCATGGGACTAGCGGGAATCAACGAGCAGTACTTC	CASMGLAGINEQYF
TRBV7-6	TRBJ2-7	NA	NA	TGTGCCAGCAGCCTACTACCCTACGAGCAGTACTTC	CASSLLPYEQYF
TRBV7-9	TRBJ2-7	NA	NA	TGTGCCAGCAGCCTAGTGGGTGAATACGAGCAGTACTTC	CASSLVGEYEQYF
TRBV5-6	TRBJ2-1	NA	NA	TGTGCCAGCAGCTTGGTTAGCGGTGAGCAGTTCTTC	CASSLVSGEQFF
TRBV10-2	TRBJ2-7	NA	NA	TGCGCCAGCAGACGGACATCCTCCTACGAGCAGTACTTC	CASRRTSSYEQYF
TRBV6-5	TRBJ1-1	NA	TRBD1	TGTGCCAGTCGACAGGGGGCGAACACTGAAGCTTTCTTT	CASRQGANTEAFF
TRBV5-4	TRBJ2-4	NA	TRBD1	TGTGCCAGCAGCTCCTTCACAGGGGAAAACATTCAGTACTTC	CASSSFTGENIQYF
TRBV10-3	TRBJ1-5	NA	NA	TGTGCCGCGAGACAACCTTTGTGGGTGAGCAATCAGCCCCAGCATTTT	CAARQPLWVSNQPQHF
TRBV19	TRBJ1-2	NA	NA	TGTGCCAGTAGTACCAGGACAGCCTCCTCGTATTATAACTATGGCTACACCTTC	CASSTRTASSYYNYGYTF
TRBV7-6	TRBJ2-1	NA	TRBD2	TGTGCCAGCAGCTTCGGGGGGTACAATGAGCAGTTCTTC	CASSFGGYNEQFF
TRBV11-2	TRBJ2-7	NA	TRBD1	TGTGCCAGCAGCTTAGATCGGGGACAGACCTACGAGCAGTACTTC	CASSLDRGQTYEQYF
TRBV28	TRBJ2-4	NA	TRBD1	TGTGCCAGCAGTTTACGAGGGACAGATTTAAACATTCAGTACTTC	CASSLRGTDLNIQYF
TRBV19	TRBJ2-5	NA	NA	TGTGCCAGTAGTATGACACTAGGGGAAGAGACCCAGTACTTC	CASSMTLGEETQYF
TRBV7-8	TRBJ2-1	NA	NA	TGTGCCAGCAGCCAGCCCTCCAATGAGCAGTTCTTC	CASSQPSNEQFF
TRBV7-9	TRBJ2-1	NA	NA	TGTGCCAGCAGCTTAGGGGGAGGACAGCTCATCTTC	CASSLGGGQLIF
TRBV19	TRBJ2-1	NA	TRBD2	TGTGCCAGTAGTACCACTAGCGGGAGCTCCTACAATGAGCAGTTCTTC	CASSTTSGSSYNEQFF
TRBV6-5	TRBJ1-1	NA	NA	TGTGCCAGCAGGGCTCAGGGTGTGGGCACTGAAGCTTTCTTT	CASRAQGVGTEAFF
TRBV28	TRBJ1-5	NA	NA	TGTGCCAGCAGTTTGTCCGGTAGCAATCAGCCCCAGCATTTT	CASSLSGSNQPQHF
TRBV15	TRBJ1-5	NA	NA	TGTGCCACCAGCAGGAGGGGTTCTAATCAGCCCCAGCATTTT	CATSRRGSNQPQHF
TRBV4-2	TRBJ2-7	NA	NA	TGTGCCAGCAGCCAAGAGGTTATCGGGTCCCACGAGCAGTACTTC	CASSQEVIGSHEQYF
TRBV2	TRBJ1-1	NA	NA	TGTGCCAGCAGTGAAGCGCTTCGGTTTTTAGGGGTGAACACTGAAGCTTTCTTT	CASSEALRFLGVNTEAFF
TRBV10-3	TRBJ2-7	NA	NA	TGTGCCATCAGCGCCGAGGCGGGCGCAGCCTACGAGCAGTACTTC	CAISAEAGAAYEQYF
TRBV5-6	TRBJ2-6	NA	NA	TGTGCCAGCAGCGCCGTTCGGGGGTTAGGGGCCAACGTCCTGACTTTC	CASSAVRGLGANVLTF
TRBV7-9	TRBJ1-1	NA	NA	TGTGCCAGCAGCTTACATCCGGGAATGAACACTGAAGCTTTCTTT	CASSLHPGMNTEAFF
TRBV15	TRBJ1-1	NA	NA	TGTGCCACCAGCAGATCTAGACTCCCTGAAGCTTTCTTT	CATSRSRLPEAFF
TRBV5-1	TRBJ1-1	NA	TRBD1	TGCGCCAGCAGCTTGTACAGGGGGAACGAAGCTTTCTTT	CASSLYRGNEAFF
TRBV19	TRBJ1-1	NA	NA	TGTGCCAGTAGTATCTGGACGAGAAACACTGAAGCTTTCTTT	CASSIWTRNTEAFF
TRBV27	TRBJ1-5	few	NA	TGTGCCAGCAGTTTAGGTGTATATCAGCCCCAGCATTTT	CASSLGVYQPQHF
TRBV5-1	TRBJ2-1	NA	NA	TGCGCCAGCAGCTTGTCGTACCGGGCCCACAATGAGCAGTTCTTC	CASSLSYRAHNEQFF
TRBV19	TRBJ2-1	NA	TRBD2	TGTGCCAGTAGTATCCCTAGCGGGAATCTTGTAAATGAGCAGTTCTTC	CASSIPSGNLVNEQFF
TRBV2	TRBJ2-2	NA	NA	TGTGCCAGCAGCGGCGATTCGAACACCGGGGAGCTGTTTTTT	CASSGDSNTGELFF
TRBV5-4	TRBJ1-4	few	NA	TGTGCCAGCAGCTTAGGCCGGGGGGCTGAAAAACTGTTTTTT	CASSLGRGAEKLFF
TRBV27	TRBJ2-6	NA	TRBD1	TGTGCCAGCAGTTCTCGGACAGGGATAAATGGGGCCAACGTCCTGACTTTC	CASSSRTGINGANVLTF
TRBV7-8	TRBJ2-7	NA	TRBD2	TGTGCCAGCAGCCCCCCGGGACTAGCGGGAGAAATCGACGAGCAGTACTTC	CASSPPGLAGEIDEQYF
TRBV29-1	TRBJ1-1	NA	TRBD1	TGCAGCGTTGAGGGACAGGACACTGAAGCTTTCTTT	CSVEGQDTEAFF
TRBV27	TRBJ2-5	NA	TRBD2	TGTGCCAGCAGTTCTGGGACTAGCGGGAGGAAATCGGCCCAGTACTTC	CASSSGTSGRKSAQYF
TRBV27	TRBJ2-1	NA	NA	TGTGCCAGCAGTTTATCATCGGGACCGGACTACAATGAGCAGTTCTTC	CASSLSSGPDYNEQFF
TRBV6-1	TRBJ1-5	NA	NA	TGTGCCAGCAGTCCGACGACAGGCAGGAGTTTGCCCCAGCATTTT	CASSPTTGRSLPQHF
TRBV19	TRBJ2-1	once	NA	TGTGCCAGTACCGATCGGGGGTCCTACAATGAGCAGTTCTTC	CASTDRGSYNEQFF
TRBV7-8	TRBJ2-1	NA	TRBD2	TGTGCCAGCAGCTTCCTAGCGGGAGGAAATGAGCAGTTCTTC	CASSFLAGGNEQFF